What follows are 32 T cell receptor beta chains derived from one specimen sequenced in a study of T cells in Graves' hyperthyroidism and ophthalmopathy. Researchers took RNA transcripts and amplified the TCR beta CDR3 regions from them. A first-round RT-PCR of the TCR CDR3 used the HTBI primer set. A single record per CDR3 protein comes from TCRdb applying MiXCR to the multiplex PCR reads. The table has roughly 290,000 distinct CDR3 sequences, 13% seen once; the top ten hold 7.8%. Material: blood. The receptors shown here come from a woman aged 25 to 39 with Graves' hyperthyroidism that later progressed to Graves' ophthalmopathy.

This chain uses TRBV29-1 with TRBJ2-7, with D possibly matching TRBD1 (6 bases). Germline V gene data show CDR1 as SQVTM and CDR2 as ANQGSEA. The V gene lost 6 bases and the J gene lost 5 bases, with 11 bases spanning the gap. This CDR3 comprises 11 residues. The CDR3 protein is CSVRQADEQYF. In DNA form, the CDR3 reads TGCAGCGTAAGACAGGCTGACGAGCAGTACTTC.

The sample holds a few counts of this clonotype. The chain couples TRBV4-3 to TRBJ1-1, with D possibly TRBD1 on 5 matching bases. Trimming shortened V by 1 base and J by 4 bases, and 7 bases separated the two germline ends. The germline V gene encodes CDR1 LGHNA and CDR2 YSLEER. The CDR3 runs to 13 residues. The DNA of the CDR3 is TGCGCCAGCAGCCAAGCAGGGCCCACTGAAGCTTTCTTT. It specifies CASSQAGPTEAFF.

The rearrangement links TRBV7-9 to TRBJ2-2; TRBD2 matches at 7 bases. CDR1 and CDR2 from the germline V gene are SEHNR and FQNEAQ (reference sequence). This CDR3 has 16 residues. V trimming: 2 bases; J trimming: 4 bases; junction bases outside the gene matches: 7. The CDR3 protein is CASSLLGRESTGELFF. Here the CDR3 DNA reads TGTGCCAGCAGCTTATTGGGGAGGGAGAGCACCGGGGAGCTGTTTTTT.

Ten or more counts support this clonotype. The chain links TRBV6-1 to TRBJ1-3; weak D call: TRBD1 (5 bases). This CDR3 is built from 15 residues. V was trimmed by 4 bases and J by 0 bases, leaving 10 bases between them. Per germline, CDR1 MNHNS and CDR2 SASEGT. CDR3 amino acids: CASSGGWTSGNTIYF. The DNA for the CDR3 is TGTGCCAGCAGTGGGGGGTGGACCTCTGGAAACACCATATATTTT.

There are many counts of this clonotype. The chain joins TRBV7-8 to TRBJ2-7; 9 bases map to TRBD2. CDR3 length: 16 amino acids. Trimming took 5 bases from V and 2 from J; bases not matched to a gene: 10. The V gene's germline CDR1 is SGHVS and CDR2 FQNEAQ. The CDR3 region is CASSQGLAEDPYEQYF. The CDR3 nucleotides are TGTGCCAGCAGCCAGGGACTAGCCGAGGATCCCTACGAGCAGTACTTC.

This clonotype was detected a few times. The chain joins TRBV19 to TRBJ2-1; 14 nucleotides agree with TRBD2. The trim removed 1 base at V and 5 bases at J, leaving 1 base unmatched. Germline assignment: CDR1 LNHDA and CDR2 SQIVND (reference sequence). The CDR3 consists of 16 residues. DNA for the CDR3: TGTGCCAGTAGTATAGTGACTAGCGGGAGGGACAATGAGCAGTTCTTC. Protein: CASSIVTSGRDNEQFF.

The chain carries TRBV20-1 and TRBJ2-3; 8 nucleotides line up with TRBD2. Trimming removed 1 base from V and 4 bases from J; junction bases left unmatched: 7. Germline lookup yields CDR1 DFQATT and CDR2 SNEGSKA (reference sequence). This CDR3 is built from 15 residues. Here the CDR3 reads CSARVPGTRSDTQYF. CDR3 DNA sequence: TGCAGTGCTAGAGTCCCCGGGACTAGGTCAGATACGCAGTATTTT.

This clonotype has at least ten counts. The chain uses TRBV20-1 and TRBJ2-3; a weak D match, TRBD2 (5 bases). CDR3 length: 14 residues. Germline lookup yields CDR1 DFQATT and CDR2 SNEGSKA (reference sequence). V dropped 3 bases and J dropped 0 bases, with 10 bases sitting between them. CDR3 in amino acids: CSARDLSSTDTQYF. Written as DNA, the CDR3 is TGCAGTGCTAGGGACTTATCTAGCACAGATACGCAGTATTTT.

This clonotype was recorded many times. The rearrangement joins TRBV7-9 to TRBJ2-3; TRBD2 agrees at 11 bases. There are 15 residues in the CDR3. The ends lost 8 bases at V and 2 bases at J; junction bases unmatched: 6. The germline V gene encodes CDR1 SEHNR and CDR2 FQNEAQ (reference sequence). CDR3 in DNA: TGTGCCAGCCTTCTAGCGGGAGGAACCACAGATACGCAGTATTTT. Translated: CASLLAGGTTDTQYF.

This clonotype was seen many times. The CDR3 nucleotides are TGTGCCAGCAGCCCGGGCCACACTGAAGCTTTCTTT. As protein: CASSPGHTEAFF. This rearrangement joins TRBV12-3 or TRBV12-4 to TRBJ1-1; D is undetermined. The CDR3 is made up of 12 amino acids. Trimming left V 6 bases short and J 3 bases short, with 8 bases between.

This clonotype was recorded many times. The chain employs TRBV20-1 and TRBJ2-7; possibly TRBD1 for D (6 bases). CDR3 length: 15 residues. From germline, CDR1 is DFQATT and CDR2 SNEGSKA (reference sequence). Trimming removed 2 bases from V and 3 bases from J, with 17 bases in between. The CDR3 DNA is TGCAGTGCTAGATATGGCGGAAACAGGGACTACGAGCAGTACTTC. Translating it yields CSARYGGNRDYEQYF.

This clonotype was recorded many times. The CDR3 region has the DNA TGCAGTGCTAGAGTGGGGGTCGGGACTGAAGCTTTCTTT. As protein: CSARVGVGTEAFF. This sequence joins TRBV20-1 and TRBJ1-1; D may be TRBD1 (5 bases). The CDR3 sequence is 13 residues long. Germline V gene sequence: CDR1 DFQATT, CDR2 SNEGSKA (reference sequence). V was pared by 1 base and J by 5 bases, with 11 bases between.

This clonotype has a count of ten or more. The chain couples TRBV11-2 to TRBJ2-1, with unresolved D. The germline gives CDR1 SGHAT, CDR2 FQNNGV. Between the trimmed V and J ends, which lost 5 bases and 12 bases, there was a span of 11 bases. The CDR3 spans 11 residues. This CDR3 reads CASSISPGQFF. CDR3 bases: TGTGCCAGCAGCATCAGTCCCGGGCAGTTCTTC.

This clonotype showed up many times. J is TRBJ2-5 and V is TRBV28, with D possibly TRBD1 on 5 matching bases. Germline V gene data show CDR1 as MDHEN and CDR2 as SYDVKM. V lost 5 bases, J lost 2 bases, and 15 bases lay in between. This CDR3 region has 15 residues. DNA for the CDR3: TGTGCCAGCAGTCGGGCGCAGGGCCTTCAAGAGACCCAGTACTTC. Protein sequence: CASSRAQGLQETQYF.

Comment on this clonotype: Given a much more abundant clone one base away, this may be a read error. The chain joins TRBV11-2 to TRBJ1-1, with TRBD1 matching over 8 bases. Germline loops: CDR1 SGHAT, CDR2 FQNNGV. The CDR3 runs to 14 residues. This CDR3 reads CANSPRTGGTEAFF. The CDR3 DNA is TGTGCCAACAGCCCTAGAACAGGGGGGACTGAAGCTTTCTTT. The complete variable domain, with remaining parts taken from reference TRBV11-2 and TRBJ1-1, reads EAGVAQSPRYKIIEKRQSVAFWCNPISGHATLYWYQQILGQGPKLLIQFQNNGVVDDSQLPKDRFSAERLKGVDSTLKIQPAKLEDSAVYLCANSPRTGGTEAFFGQGTRLTVV.

This clonotype was observed at least ten times. This chain connects TRBV30 to TRBJ1-1; D call uncertain. The CDR3 totals 13 residues. Germline V gene data show CDR1 as GTSNPN and CDR2 as SVGIG (reference sequence). V lost 2 bases and J lost 6, with 13 bases in between. The CDR3 is CAWSPRTRAEAFF. CDR3 sequence (DNA): TGTGCCTGGAGTCCCCGAACCCGCGCTGAAGCTTTCTTT. Supplemented by reference TRBV30 and TRBJ1-1, the full variable domain reads SQTIHQWPATLVQPVGSPLSLECTVEGTSNPNLYWYRQAAGRGLQLLFYSVGIGQISSEVPQNLSASRPQDRQFILSSKKLLLSDSGFYLCAWSPRTRAEAFFGQGTRLTVV.

Many counts were recorded for this clonotype. The chain recombines TRBV5-1 with TRBJ1-2, with D possibly being TRBD1 (6 bases). The V end was cut by 0 bases, the J end by 4 bases, with 16 bases between. Germline V gene lookup returns CDR1 SGHRS and CDR2 YFSETQ. This CDR3 comprises 16 residues. The CDR3 protein is CASSLDGGLRSYGYTF. The DNA for the CDR3 is TGCGCCAGCAGCTTGGATGGGGGCTTAAGGTCCTATGGCTACACCTTC.

This clonotype was picked up many times. Here the CDR3 DNA reads TGCGCCAGCAGCCCGGGACTAGCGGGAGCCTACAATGAGCAGTTCTTC. Its translation: CASSPGLAGAYNEQFF. The V gene is TRBV5-1, the J gene TRBJ2-1, with TRBD2 matching 14 bases. Losses at the gene ends were 4 bases for V and 2 bases for J; bases not matched to a gene: 2. Germline CDR1 and CDR2: SGHRS and YFSETQ. The CDR3 loop spans 16 amino acids.

There are many counts of this clonotype. The gene calls are TRBV29-1 and TRBJ1-2, with D possibly matching TRBD1 (5 bases). The V gene's germline CDR1 is SQVTM and CDR2 ANQGSEA. V dropped 6 bases and J dropped 8 bases, with 28 bases sitting between them. This CDR3 contains 16 residues. The CDR3 sequence: CSVLPFTTVSSEGYTF. The CDR3, as DNA: TGCAGCGTCCTACCCTTTACGACAGTCTCGAGCGAGGGCTACACCTTC.

This clonotype was seen at least ten times. V is TRBV29-1 and J is TRBJ2-1; 9 bases match TRBD2. Germline values: CDR1 SQVTM, CDR2 ANQGSEA. The V gene end was trimmed by 5 bases and the J gene end by 2 bases; junction bases not matched to a gene: 13. The length of the CDR3 is 17 residues. CDR3 in amino acids: CSVSSLAGDFAYNEQFF. CDR3 DNA sequence: TGCAGCGTTTCGAGCTTAGCGGGAGATTTCGCCTACAATGAGCAGTTCTTC.

This clonotype was detected ten times or more. The chain is built from TRBV7-9 and TRBJ2-5, with D hard to call. Germline V gene sequence: CDR1 SEHNR, CDR2 FQNEAQ (reference sequence). The CDR3 consists of 11 residues. V dropped 8 bases and J dropped 4 bases, with 8 bases sitting between them. CDR3 loop: CASERGETQYF. The CDR3 DNA reads TGTGCCAGCGAGAGAGGAGAGACCCAGTACTTC.

This clonotype was picked up many times. The V call is TRBV10-3, the J call TRBJ2-1, with D unresolved. V was clipped by 4 bases and J by 2 bases, with 9 bases between them. Germline CDR1 ENHRY, CDR2 SYGVKD. The CDR3 has 14 residues. Here the CDR3 reads CAISGERTYNEQFF. In DNA, the CDR3 is TGTGCCATCAGTGGGGAAAGAACCTACAATGAGCAGTTCTTC.

This clonotype was detected a few times. A much larger clone lies a single base off, so this may be a read error. J is TRBJ2-1 and V is TRBV20-1; 10 nucleotides agree with TRBD2. CDR1 and CDR2 (germline): DFQATT, SNEGSKA (reference sequence). The length of the CDR3 is 15 residues. The CDR3 DNA sequence: TGCAGGGCTAGAGGACTAGCGGATAACTACAGTGAGCAGTTCTTC. Encoded protein: CRARGLADNYSEQFF.

The genes are TRBV7-3 and TRBJ2-3; D is perhaps TRBD2 (5 bases). Between the trimmed V and J ends, which lost 5 bases and 0 bases, there was a span of 18 bases. The germline CDR1 and CDR2 sequences are SGHTA and FQGTGA. CDR3 length equals 17 residues. CDR3 amino acids: CASSGRGKGGSTDTQYF. CDR3 nucleotide sequence: TGTGCCAGCAGCGGCCGAGGGAAGGGCGGGAGCACAGATACGCAGTATTTT.

V is TRBV19 and J is TRBJ2-7, with 9 bases lining up with TRBD1. CDR1 and CDR2 from the germline V gene are LNHDA and SQIVND (reference sequence). CDR3 size: 14 residues. The trim removed 5 bases at V and 4 bases at J, leaving 6 bases unmatched. Here the CDR3 reads CASSSNRGRYEQYF. DNA of the CDR3: TGTGCCAGTAGTTCAAACAGGGGGCGATACGAGCAGTACTTC. The entire variable domain, with the rest obtained from reference TRBV19 and TRBJ2-7, is as follows: DGGITQSPKYLFRKEGQNVTLSCEQNLNHDAMYWYRQDPGQGLRLIYYSQIVNDFQKGDIAEGYSVSREKKESFPLTVTSAQKNPTAFYLCASSSNRGRYEQYFGPGTRLTVT.

This clonotype has only a few counts. The DNA for the CDR3 is TGTGCCAGCAGCCGATCCGGGACTAGCGGCACAGATACGCAGTATTTT. Protein sequence: CASSRSGTSGTDTQYF. The V gene is TRBV4-2, the J gene TRBJ2-3, with TRBD2 matching 10 bases. There are 16 residues in the CDR3. CDR1 LGHNA and CDR2 YNFKEQ come from the germline V gene. V lost 4 bases to trimming and J lost 1 base; unmatched junction nucleotides: 5.

This clonotype has a count of ten or more. The CDR3 sequence is CASSLRRGADQFF. Here the CDR3 DNA reads TGTGCCAGCAGCCTACGGAGGGGGGCCGACCAGTTCTTC. V is TRBV11-2 and J is TRBJ2-1; D is tentatively TRBD1 or TRBD2 (6 bases each). The germline V gene has CDR1 SGHAT and CDR2 FQNNGV. This CDR3 region has 13 residues. V was pared by 5 bases and J by 13 bases, with 18 bases between.

This clonotype has a count of ten or more. This sequence joins TRBV30 and TRBJ2-5; TRBD2 agrees at 13 bases. Germline values: CDR1 GTSNPN, CDR2 SVGIG (reference sequence). This CDR3 comprises 15 residues. The trim removed 2 bases at V and 4 bases at J, leaving 4 bases unmatched. CDR3 bases: TGTGCCTGGAGTTGGACTAGCGGGAGAGGAGAGACCCAGTACTTC. Protein: CAWSWTSGRGETQYF. Filled out from reference TRBV30 and TRBJ2-5, the complete variable domain reads SQTIHQWPATLVQPVGSPLSLECTVEGTSNPNLYWYRQAAGRGLQLLFYSVGIGQISSEVPQNLSASRPQDRQFILSSKKLLLSDSGFYLCAWSWTSGRGETQYFGPGTRLLVL.

On this clonotype: At one end the junction does not follow the germline gene, possibly because of a read error. The gene calls are TRBV13 and TRBJ1-6, with D unresolved. The germline gives CDR1 PRHDT, CDR2 FYEKMQ (reference sequence). This CDR3 is built from 17 residues. The CDR3 loop is CASSLGLPSSYNSPLHF. The CDR3, as DNA: TGTGCCAGCAGCCTAGGCCTCCCGAGCTCCTATAATTCACCCCTCCACTTT.

This clonotype was counted ten times or more. V gene TRBV20-1 combines with J gene TRBJ2-7; weak D call: TRBD2 (6 bases). V lost 5 bases, J lost 7 bases, and 18 bases lay in between. The CDR3 runs to 13 residues. CDR1 and CDR2 from the germline V gene are DFQATT and SNEGSKA (reference sequence). CDR3 sequence (DNA): TGCAGTGCTGGACTACCGGGACCGCGGGAGCAGTACTTC. Protein product: CSAGLPGPREQYF.

This clonotype was counted many times. The genes are TRBV5-1 and TRBJ2-7, with D possibly matching TRBD1 (6 bases). V gave up 0 bases and J gave up 0 bases, with 13 bases separating them. Per the germline V gene, CDR1 is SGHRS and CDR2 is YFSETQ. This CDR3 has 16 residues. CDR3 sequence (DNA): TGCGCCAGCAGCTTGGATGACAGGTCCGGCTCCTACGAGCAGTACTTC. It yields the protein CASSLDDRSGSYEQYF. Based on the CDR3 plus reference TRBV5-1 and TRBJ2-7, the full variable domain is KAGVTQTPRYLIKTRGQQVTLSCSPISGHRSVSWYQQTPGQGLQFLFEYFSETQRNKGNFPGRFSGRQFSNSRSEMNVSTLELGDSALYLCASSLDDRSGSYEQYFGPGTRLTVT.

This clonotype came up many times. This chain uses TRBV19 with TRBJ1-1, with a weak D call TRBD1 (5 bases). Germline V gene data show CDR1 as LNHDA and CDR2 as SQIVND (reference sequence). The CDR3 sequence is 15 residues long. V was clipped by 9 bases and J by 1 base, with 18 bases between them. Here the CDR3 reads CASNIAGTTNTEAFF. DNA for the CDR3: TGTGCCAGCAACATTGCCGGGACCACGAACACTGAAGCTTTCTTT.